This is a list of T cell receptor beta chains from one sample in a study of T cell responses to AZD1222 COVID-19 vaccine. Assay used: immunoSEQ multiplex PCR; TCRdb lists only in-frame clones, some missing. The sample consists of 120,000 to 150,000 clones, approximately 90% of them appearing once. The sequenced sample was peripheral blood, obtained on day 0 of AZD1222 vaccination. All receptors derive from an adult in good health. Both conserved end residues are part of each CDR3. Each record gives: clone size, J gene, D gene, V gene, CDR3 DNA, CDR3 protein. D genes are given only for firm matches. The listing skips clone size in some rows; elsewhere it reads once, few, many or a size class.

>.|TRBJ1-6|TRBD1|TRBV7-2
TGTGCCAGCAGCTTCAGACAGGGGGCATATAATTCACCCCTCCACTTT
CASSFRQGAYNSPLHF
>.|TRBJ1-3|.|TRBV5-1
TGCGCCAGCAGCTTGGAGGGCGGAAACACCATATATTTT
CASSLEGGNTIYF
>.|TRBJ1-4|.|TRBV28
TGTGCCAGCAGCACACGGGGCAGTAATGAAAAACTGTTTTTT
CASSTRGSNEKLFF
>few|TRBJ1-6|TRBD1|TRBV5-4
TGTGCCAGCAGCAGGGGACAGGGACTGACTAGCTCCTATAATTCACCCCTCCACTTT
CASSRGQGLTSSYNSPLHF
>.|TRBJ2-1|TRBD2|TRBV19
TGTGCCAGTAGTACTAGCGGGTACAATGAGCAGTTCTTC
CASSTSGYNEQFF
>.|TRBJ1-6|TRBD1|TRBV27
TGTGCCAGCACTCCTCAGGGGGCCTCCTATAATTCACCCCTCCACTTT
CASTPQGASYNSPLHF
>.|TRBJ2-2|TRBD2|TRBV5-4
TGTGCCAGCAGTCTAGCGGGAGGGCCTTTTTCCACCGGGGAGCTGTTTTTT
CASSLAGGPFSTGELFF
>.|TRBJ2-7|TRBD2|TRBV12-3/TRBV12-4
TGTGCCAGCAAGGCCGGGGGGGCCGGCGAGCAGTACTTC
CASKAGGAGEQYF
>.|TRBJ2-3|.|TRBV7-2
TGTGCCAGCAGTCGGACGCTAAGTGCGCAGTATTTT
CASSRTLSAQYF
>.|TRBJ1-1|.|TRBV5-3
TGTGCCAGAAGCTTTTCCCCCAAGGACAACACTGAAGCTTTCTTT
CARSFSPKDNTEAFF
>.|TRBJ1-6|.|TRBV15
TGTGCCACCCGGGACTACTCGAGTTATAATTCACCCCTCCACTTT
CATRDYSSYNSPLHF
>.|TRBJ1-2|TRBD1|TRBV7-2
TGTGCCAGCAGCTCGGGGACAGTTGGCTACACCTTC
CASSSGTVGYTF
>.|TRBJ1-2|.|TRBV5-1
TGCGCCAGCAGACCGCAAACAGAAAACTATGGCTACACCTTC
CASRPQTENYGYTF
>.|TRBJ2-2|TRBD2|TRBV7-2
TGTGCCAGCAGCTTAGGTGCTAGCGGGGGATCGGGCACCGGGGAGCTGTTTTTT
CASSLGASGGSGTGELFF
>.|TRBJ1-1|TRBD1|TRBV18
TGTGCCAGCTCTCTCGGACAGGCGAACACTGAAGCTTTCTTT
CASSLGQANTEAFF
>.|TRBJ2-3|.|TRBV7-9
TGTGCCAGCAGCGAGGGGCAGTCTAGCACAGATACGCAGTATTTT
CASSEGQSSTDTQYF
>.|TRBJ1-1|TRBD1|TRBV5-4
TGTGCCAGCACCCCCGGACAGGGGAGGGGGAGGACTGAAGCTTTCTTT
CASTPGQGRGRTEAFF
>.|TRBJ1-2|TRBD1|TRBV7-9
TGTGCCAGCAGCAGGACAGGGGAGGGCTTTGGCTACACCTTC
CASSRTGEGFGYTF
>.|TRBJ2-5|.|TRBV5-4
TGTGCCAGCAGATTGGGAACAGGGAGTAGGGTTAGGGGGGAGACCCAGTACTTC
CASRLGTGSRVRGETQYF
>.|TRBJ2-1|TRBD2|TRBV28
TGTGCCAGCAGTTTCATGTTGTCGGCGGGAGGTGGGCATGAGCAGTTCTTC
CASSFMLSAGGGHEQFF
>.|TRBJ1-1|.|TRBV18
TGTGCCAGCTCCCCGCGGGGGGCCCAGGAGGGCCGGTGGACTGAAGCTTTCTTT
CASSPRGAQEGRWTEAFF
>.|TRBJ2-7|.|TRBV7-2
TGTGCCAGCAGCTTAGATGGCAGCCTATACTACGAGCAGTACTTC
CASSLDGSLYYEQYF
>.|TRBJ1-5|.|TRBV4-1
TGCGCCAGCAGCTCGCACAATAGCAATCAGCCCCAGCATTTT
CASSSHNSNQPQHF
>few|TRBJ2-2|.|TRBV30
TGTGCCTGGAGTGTATACACAGGGAGTAGCACCGGGGAGCTGTTTTTT
CAWSVYTGSSTGELFF
>.|TRBJ1-2|TRBD1|TRBV28
TGTGCCAGCAGCCTTGGGACAGGGCGATCTTACAACTATGGCTACACCTTC
CASSLGTGRSYNYGYTF
>.|TRBJ2-4|.|TRBV11-3
TGTGCCAGCGGTACCATCCAGACAATAGCCAAAAACATTCAGTACTTC
CASGTIQTIAKNIQYF
>.|TRBJ2-7|TRBD1|TRBV3-1/TRBV3-2
TGTGCCAGCAGCCAGCATGCGGACAGGGGGCTGCCCTACGAGCAGTACTTC
CASSQHADRGLPYEQYF
>once|TRBJ2-7|.|TRBV7-3
TGTGCCAGCAGCTTAACGTCGGGCTACGAGCAGTACTTC
CASSLTSGYEQYF
>.|TRBJ1-2|TRBD1|TRBV19
TGTGCCAGCATTCCCGGGACAGGGGCCTATGGCTACACCTTC
CASIPGTGAYGYTF
>.|TRBJ2-1|TRBD1|TRBV6-5
TGTGCCAGCAGTTATCGTCCGGGACAGGTTCACAATGAGCAGTTCTTC
CASSYRPGQVHNEQFF
>.|TRBJ2-1|.|TRBV9
TGTGCCAGCAGCGTAAAAACCTACAATGAGCAGTTCTTC
CASSVKTYNEQFF
>.|TRBJ1-4|.|TRBV7-6
TGTGCCAGCAGCTTAGCGACCGAAAAACTGTTTTTT
CASSLATEKLFF
>.|TRBJ1-4|TRBD1|TRBV6-5
TGTGCCAGCAGGGCCGACAGGGCAACTAATGAAAAACTGTTTTTT
CASRADRATNEKLFF
>.|TRBJ1-1|.|TRBV6-4
TGTGCCAGCAGTGAGGGAGTTTGGACTGAAGCTTTCTTT
CASSEGVWTEAFF
>.|TRBJ2-1|TRBD2|TRBV7-9
TGTGCCAGTCAGCGGGGGAATGAGCAGTTCTTC
CASQRGNEQFF
>once|TRBJ2-3|TRBD2|TRBV9
TGTGCCAGCAGCGTCTTAGCGGGGGGGGCAGATACGCAGTATTTT
CASSVLAGGADTQYF
>.|TRBJ2-3|TRBD2|TRBV18
TGTGCCAGCTCTAGCGGGAGCGTTCGCACAGATACGCAGTATTTT
CASSSGSVRTDTQYF
>.|TRBJ1-5|.|TRBV5-1
TGCGCCAGCAGCCTAAACCCTAGCAATCAGCCCCAGCATTTT
CASSLNPSNQPQHF
>.|TRBJ1-3|.|TRBV6-5
TGTGCCAGCAGTTACTCAGCGACAGCCTCTGGAAACACCATATATTTT
CASSYSATASGNTIYF
>.|TRBJ2-7|TRBD2|TRBV10-2
TGCGCCATCGCTAGCGGGGGAGGCTACGAGCAGTACTTC
CAIASGGGYEQYF
>once|TRBJ2-2|TRBD2|TRBV6-5
TGTGCCGCCGCGGGGGCCGGGGAGCTGTTTTTT
CAAAGAGELFF
>.|TRBJ2-2|TRBD2|TRBV7-7
TGTGCCAGCAGCTTAAAAGCGGGAGTCGACACCGGGGAGCTGTTTTTT
CASSLKAGVDTGELFF